The entry below gives a single TCR beta chain sequence along with its context. Antigen: not known. No infections or other immune events were documented during collection. Germline trimming cut 6 bases from V and 7 bases from J; bases unmatched to any gene: 8. This CDR3 region has 13 residues. The V gene's germline CDR1 is SGHAT and CDR2 FQNNGV. This sample is part of a study of identifying expanded T cells in peripheral blood. Broader study findings: Clone count variance between approximately two-week samples rose with total template count. Over about two and four weeks, about 15 and 19 clones changed, versus approximately 1.2 between replicates.

This table comes from immunoSEQ multiplex PCR, and its TCRdb copy is limited to in-frame clones, with some not included. The sample records under 120,000 clones, roughly 89% being singletons. The receptor's source is a person between 18 and 70 years old in good health. Material for sequencing was blood. The J gene is TRBJ1-1, the V gene TRBV11-2; 7 bases are a match to TRBD1. CDR3 coding DNA: TGTGCCAGCAGACCTGGGACAGTGGGTGAAGCTTTCTTT. Translated, it gives CASRPGTVGEAFF.